These T cell receptor beta chains were read from a single sample in a study of blood T cell repertoires in COVID-19. Produced via immunoSEQ multiplex PCR; TCRdb's table is partial and in-frame only. The repertoire has roughly 150,000 clones, approximately 80% of them found once; the top ten carry around 8.1%. The specimen sequenced was peripheral blood. Receptors originate from a man between 60 and 75 years old with acute or convalescent COVID-19. The CDR3 runs from the conserved cysteine through the conserved F or W. Fields, in order: V gene, J gene, CDR3 length, clone size, D gene, CDR3 protein, CDR3 DNA. A D gene is named only where the DNA matches it firmly. Size is omitted from some rows. Given values are once, few, many or a class for expanded clones.

v_call: TRBV4-3
j_call: TRBJ1-5
cdr3_length: 19
clone_size: -
d_call: TRBD1
cdr3_aa: CASSQDRPGGRGGNQPQHF
cdr3_nt: TGCGCCAGCAGCCAAGATCGTCCAGGGGGGCGAGGTGGGAATCAGCCCCAGCATTTT

v_call: TRBV10-1
j_call: TRBJ2-2
cdr3_length: 18
clone_size: -
d_call: TRBD2
cdr3_aa: CASSERGLAGSNTGELFF
cdr3_nt: TGCGCCAGCAGTGAGCGGGGGCTAGCGGGGTCTAACACCGGGGAGCTGTTTTTT

v_call: TRBV7-2
j_call: TRBJ2-5
cdr3_length: 18
clone_size: -
d_call: TRBD1
cdr3_aa: CASSLDLSDRGYQETQYF
cdr3_nt: TGTGCCAGCAGCTTAGATTTGAGTGACAGGGGGTATCAAGAGACCCAGTACTTC

v_call: TRBV14
j_call: TRBJ2-7
cdr3_length: 15
clone_size: few
d_call: TRBD1
cdr3_aa: CASSQGTGGVYEQYF
cdr3_nt: TGTGCCAGCAGCCAAGGGACAGGGGGGGTCTACGAGCAGTACTTC

v_call: TRBV11-2
j_call: TRBJ2-7
cdr3_length: 14
clone_size: -
d_call: TRBD2
cdr3_aa: CASSYSGGTYEQYF
cdr3_nt: TGTGCCAGCAGCTATAGCGGGGGAACCTACGAGCAGTACTTC

v_call: TRBV30
j_call: TRBJ1-1
cdr3_length: 13
clone_size: -
d_call: TRBD1
cdr3_aa: CAWSGQSNTEAFF
cdr3_nt: TGTGCCTGGTCGGGACAGTCGAACACTGAAGCTTTCTTT

v_call: TRBV19
j_call: TRBJ2-2
cdr3_length: 14
clone_size: -
d_call: TRBD1
cdr3_aa: CASSLDRGHGELFF
cdr3_nt: TGTGCCAGTAGCCTCGACAGGGGCCACGGGGAGCTGTTTTTT

v_call: TRBV6-2/TRBV6-3
j_call: TRBJ1-5
cdr3_length: 15
clone_size: -
d_call: -
cdr3_aa: CASSYFGQINQPQHF
cdr3_nt: TGTGCCAGCAGTTACTTCGGACAGATCAATCAGCCCCAGCATTTT

v_call: TRBV4-3
j_call: TRBJ2-1
cdr3_length: 19
clone_size: -
d_call: -
cdr3_aa: CASSQDMRTNLAFYNEQFF
cdr3_nt: TGCGCCAGCAGCCAAGATATGAGGACCAATCTAGCCTTTTACAATGAGCAGTTCTTC

v_call: TRBV30
j_call: TRBJ1-5
cdr3_length: 15
clone_size: -
d_call: -
cdr3_aa: CAWSARGQGLQPQHF
cdr3_nt: TGTGCCTGGAGCGCTCGGGGTCAGGGGTTGCAGCCCCAGCATTTT

v_call: TRBV6-5
j_call: TRBJ1-1
cdr3_length: 15
clone_size: -
d_call: -
cdr3_aa: CASKDDLQVAGEAFF
cdr3_nt: TGTGCCAGCAAGGACGACTTACAGGTTGCTGGTGAAGCTTTCTTT

v_call: TRBV5-5
j_call: TRBJ1-2
cdr3_length: 13
clone_size: few
d_call: -
cdr3_aa: CASSLAGVAGYTF
cdr3_nt: TGTGCCAGCAGCTTGGCAGGGGTGGCGGGCTACACCTTC